This T cell receptor (beta chain) is drawn from a study of T-cell reconstitution after alpha-beta-depleted transplantation in children. General observations from the study: Reportedly, roughly two months post-transplant, alpha-beta T cells arose from several hundred expanded graft clones. There were some patients whose high TCRbeta diversity at day 60 came from surviving recipient T cells and thymic progenitors. The authors attributed T-cell counts and diversity one year after transplant mostly to newly produced T cells.

Germline CDR1 reads KGHDR; CDR2 reads SFDVKD. This CDR3 has 16 residues. With 4 bases clipped from V and 3 bases from J, the junction kept 7 bases outside the gene matches. This clonotype was counted many times. Its antigen remains unknown. Unique molecular identifiers were built into the TCRbeta library. TCRdb re-called the PCR reads through MiXCR, storing one row per CDR3 protein. Among roughly 500,000 distinct CDR3 sequences listed, 10% to 13% were seen once. The clonotype was recovered from a child aged 2-9 years with inherited bone marrow failure, due to receive a stem cell transplant. The sequenced sample was PBMCs, obtained before TCRalphabeta/CD19-depleted stem cell transplant. The chain uses TRBV24-1 and TRBJ2-2, with TRBD1 matching 7 bases. CDR3 sequence (DNA): TGTGCCACCAGTGACACGAACAGGGGAGACACCGGGGAGCTGTTTTTT. This sequence encodes CATSDTNRGDTGELFF.